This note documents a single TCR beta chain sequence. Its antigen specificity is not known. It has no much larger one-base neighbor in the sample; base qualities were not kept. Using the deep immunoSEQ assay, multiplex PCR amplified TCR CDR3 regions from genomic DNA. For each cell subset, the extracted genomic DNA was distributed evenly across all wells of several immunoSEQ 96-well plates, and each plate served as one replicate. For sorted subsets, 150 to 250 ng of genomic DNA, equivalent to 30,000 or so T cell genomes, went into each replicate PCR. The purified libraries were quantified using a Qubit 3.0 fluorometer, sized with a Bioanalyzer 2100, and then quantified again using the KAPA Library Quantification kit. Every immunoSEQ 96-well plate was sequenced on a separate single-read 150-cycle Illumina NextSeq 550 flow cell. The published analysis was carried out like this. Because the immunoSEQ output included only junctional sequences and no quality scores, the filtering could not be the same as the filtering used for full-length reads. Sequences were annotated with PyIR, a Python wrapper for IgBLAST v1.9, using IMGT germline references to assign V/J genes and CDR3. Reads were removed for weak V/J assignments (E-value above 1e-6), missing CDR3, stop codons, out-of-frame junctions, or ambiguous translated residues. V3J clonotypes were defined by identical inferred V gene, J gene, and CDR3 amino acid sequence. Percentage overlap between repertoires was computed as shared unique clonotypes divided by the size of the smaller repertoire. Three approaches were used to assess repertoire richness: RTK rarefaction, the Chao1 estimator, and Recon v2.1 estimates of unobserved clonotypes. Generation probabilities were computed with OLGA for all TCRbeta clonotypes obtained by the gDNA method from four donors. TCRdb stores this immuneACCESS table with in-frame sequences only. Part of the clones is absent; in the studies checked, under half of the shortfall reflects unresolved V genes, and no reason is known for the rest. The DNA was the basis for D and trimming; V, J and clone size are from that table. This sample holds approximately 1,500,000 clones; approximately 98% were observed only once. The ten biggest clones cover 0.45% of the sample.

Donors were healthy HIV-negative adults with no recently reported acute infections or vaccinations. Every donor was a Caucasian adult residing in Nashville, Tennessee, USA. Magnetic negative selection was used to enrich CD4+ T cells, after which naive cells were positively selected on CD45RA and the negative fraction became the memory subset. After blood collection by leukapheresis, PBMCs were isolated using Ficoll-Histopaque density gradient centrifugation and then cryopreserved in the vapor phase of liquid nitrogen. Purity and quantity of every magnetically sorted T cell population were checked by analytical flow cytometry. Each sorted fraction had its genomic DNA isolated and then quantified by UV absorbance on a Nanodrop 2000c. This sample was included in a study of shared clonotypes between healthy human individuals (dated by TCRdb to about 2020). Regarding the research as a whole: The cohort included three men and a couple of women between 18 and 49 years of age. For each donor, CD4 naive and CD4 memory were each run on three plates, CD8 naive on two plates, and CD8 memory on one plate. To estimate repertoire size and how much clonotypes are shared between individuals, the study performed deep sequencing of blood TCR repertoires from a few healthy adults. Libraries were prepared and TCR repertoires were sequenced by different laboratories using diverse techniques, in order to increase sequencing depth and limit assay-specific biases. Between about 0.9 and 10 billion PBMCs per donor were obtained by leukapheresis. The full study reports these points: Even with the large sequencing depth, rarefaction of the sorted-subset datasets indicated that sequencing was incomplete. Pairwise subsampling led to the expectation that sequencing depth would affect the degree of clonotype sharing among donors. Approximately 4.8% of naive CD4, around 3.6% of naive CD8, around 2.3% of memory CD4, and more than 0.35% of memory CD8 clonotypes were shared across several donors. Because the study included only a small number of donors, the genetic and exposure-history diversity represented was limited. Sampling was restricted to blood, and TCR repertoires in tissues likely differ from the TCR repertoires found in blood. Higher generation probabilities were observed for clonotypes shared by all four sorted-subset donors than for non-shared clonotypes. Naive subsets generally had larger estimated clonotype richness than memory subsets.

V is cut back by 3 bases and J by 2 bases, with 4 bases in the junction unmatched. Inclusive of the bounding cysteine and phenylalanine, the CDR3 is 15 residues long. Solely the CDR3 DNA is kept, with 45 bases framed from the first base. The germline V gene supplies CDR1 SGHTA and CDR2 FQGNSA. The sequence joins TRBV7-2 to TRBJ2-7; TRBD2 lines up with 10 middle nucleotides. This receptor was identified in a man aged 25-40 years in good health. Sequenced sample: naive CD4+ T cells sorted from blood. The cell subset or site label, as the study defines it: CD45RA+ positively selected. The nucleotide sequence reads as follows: TGTGCCAGCAGCTTTGATAGCGGGAGGACCTACGAGCAGTACTTC. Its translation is CASSFDSGRTYEQYF.